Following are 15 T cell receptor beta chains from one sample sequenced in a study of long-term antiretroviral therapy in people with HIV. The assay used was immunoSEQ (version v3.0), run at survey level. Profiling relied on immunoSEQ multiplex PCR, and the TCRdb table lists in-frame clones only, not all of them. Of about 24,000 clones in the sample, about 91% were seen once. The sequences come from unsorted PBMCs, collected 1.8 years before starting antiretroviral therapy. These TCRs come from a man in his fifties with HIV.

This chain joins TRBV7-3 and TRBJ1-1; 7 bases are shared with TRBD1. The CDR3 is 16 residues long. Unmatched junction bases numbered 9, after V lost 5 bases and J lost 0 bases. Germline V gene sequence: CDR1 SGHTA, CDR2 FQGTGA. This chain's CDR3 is CASSQLTGKVNTEAFF. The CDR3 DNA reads TGTGCCAGCAGCCAATTGACAGGGAAGGTGAACACTGAAGCTTTCTTT.

CDR3 sequence: CASSSIAGVHEQYF. The CDR3 bases are TGTGCCAGCAGTTCTATAGCGGGAGTCCACGAGCAGTACTTC. This sequence joins TRBV5-5 and TRBJ2-7; 9 bases agree with TRBD2. The germline gives CDR1 SGHKS, CDR2 YYEKEE (reference sequence). V lost 5 bases, J lost 5 bases, and 8 bases stayed unmatched. The CDR3 totals 14 residues.

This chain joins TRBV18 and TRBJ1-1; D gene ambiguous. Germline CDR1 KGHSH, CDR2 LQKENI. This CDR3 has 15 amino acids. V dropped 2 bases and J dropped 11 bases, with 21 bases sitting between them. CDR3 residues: CASSPNIAREGMAFF. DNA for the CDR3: TGTGCCAGCTCACCAAATATTGCCCGAGAAGGAATGGCTTTCTTT. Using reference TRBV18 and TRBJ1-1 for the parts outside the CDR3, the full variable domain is NAGVMQNPRHLVRRRGQEARLRCSPMKGHSHVYWYRQLPEEGLKFMVYLQKENIIDESGMPKERFSAEFPKEGPSILRIQQVVRGDSAAYFCASSPNIAREGMAFFGQGTRLTVV.

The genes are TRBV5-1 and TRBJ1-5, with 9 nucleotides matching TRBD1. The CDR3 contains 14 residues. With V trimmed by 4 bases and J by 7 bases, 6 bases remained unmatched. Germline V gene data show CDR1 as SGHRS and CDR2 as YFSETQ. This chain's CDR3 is CASSSGTGRQPQHF. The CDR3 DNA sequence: TGCGCCAGCAGCAGCGGGACAGGGCGCCAGCCCCAGCATTTT.

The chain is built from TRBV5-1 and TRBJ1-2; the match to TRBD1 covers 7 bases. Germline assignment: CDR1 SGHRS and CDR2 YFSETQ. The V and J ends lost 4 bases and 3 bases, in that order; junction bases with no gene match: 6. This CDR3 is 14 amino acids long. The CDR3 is CASSEGTDYYGYTF. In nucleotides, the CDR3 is TGCGCCAGCAGCGAAGGGACAGACTACTATGGCTACACCTTC.

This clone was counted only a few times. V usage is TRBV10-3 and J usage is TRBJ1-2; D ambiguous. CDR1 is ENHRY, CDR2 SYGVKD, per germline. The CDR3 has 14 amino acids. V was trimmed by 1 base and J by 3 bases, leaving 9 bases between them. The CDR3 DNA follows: TGTGCCATCAGTGAGTATAGGACGGACTATGGCTACACCTTC. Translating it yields CAISEYRTDYGYTF.

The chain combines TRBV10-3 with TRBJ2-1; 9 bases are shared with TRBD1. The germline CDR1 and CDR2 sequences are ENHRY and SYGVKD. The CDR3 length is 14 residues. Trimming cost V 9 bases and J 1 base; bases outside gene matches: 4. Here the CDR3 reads CAITQGASYNEQFF. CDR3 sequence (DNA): TGTGCCATTACACAGGGGGCATCCTACAATGAGCAGTTCTTC.

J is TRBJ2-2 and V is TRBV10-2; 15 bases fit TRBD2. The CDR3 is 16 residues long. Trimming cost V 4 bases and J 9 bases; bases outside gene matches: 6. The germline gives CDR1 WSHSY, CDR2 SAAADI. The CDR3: CASSAGLAGGPRELFF. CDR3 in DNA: TGCGCCAGCAGTGCCGGACTAGCGGGAGGGCCTCGGGAGCTGTTTTTT.

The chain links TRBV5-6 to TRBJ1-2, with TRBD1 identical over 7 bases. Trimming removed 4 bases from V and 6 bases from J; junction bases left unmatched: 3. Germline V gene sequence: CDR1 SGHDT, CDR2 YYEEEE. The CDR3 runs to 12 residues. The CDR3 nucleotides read TGTGCCAGCAGCCAAGACAGGGATGGCTACACCTTC. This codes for CASSQDRDGYTF.

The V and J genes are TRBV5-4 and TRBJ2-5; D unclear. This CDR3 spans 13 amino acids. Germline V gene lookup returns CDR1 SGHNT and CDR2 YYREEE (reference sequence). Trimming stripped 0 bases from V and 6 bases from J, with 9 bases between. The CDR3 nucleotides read TGTGCCAGCAGCTTGGGTGGGTTGAAGACCCAGTACTTC. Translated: CASSLGGLKTQYF.

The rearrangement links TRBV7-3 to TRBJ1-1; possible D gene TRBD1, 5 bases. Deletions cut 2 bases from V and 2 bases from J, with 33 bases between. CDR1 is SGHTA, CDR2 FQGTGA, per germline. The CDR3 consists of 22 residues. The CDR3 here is CASSLYPPTVFRRGDTNTEAFF. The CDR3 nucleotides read TGTGCCAGCAGCTTATATCCCCCAACGGTGTTTCGTCGAGGGGATACCAACACTGAAGCTTTCTTT.

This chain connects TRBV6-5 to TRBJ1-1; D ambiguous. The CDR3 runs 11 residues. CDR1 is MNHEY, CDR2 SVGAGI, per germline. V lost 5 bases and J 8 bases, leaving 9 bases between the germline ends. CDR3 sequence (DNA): TGTGCCAGCAGTACTATCTCCGAAGCTTTCTTT. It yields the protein CASSTISEAFF.

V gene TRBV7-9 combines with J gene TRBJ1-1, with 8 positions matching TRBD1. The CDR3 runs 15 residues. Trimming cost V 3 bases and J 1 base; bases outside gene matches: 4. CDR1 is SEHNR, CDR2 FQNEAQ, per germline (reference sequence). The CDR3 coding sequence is TGTGCCAGCAGCTTGGGGGACAGGAAGAACACTGAAGCTTTCTTT. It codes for CASSLGDRKNTEAFF.

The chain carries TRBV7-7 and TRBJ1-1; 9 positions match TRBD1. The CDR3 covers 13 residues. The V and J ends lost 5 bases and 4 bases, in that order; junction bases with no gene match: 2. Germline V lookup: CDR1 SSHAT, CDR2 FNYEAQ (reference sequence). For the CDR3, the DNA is TGTGCCAGCAGCCTGGACAGGGGCACTGAAGCTTTCTTT. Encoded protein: CASSLDRGTEAFF.

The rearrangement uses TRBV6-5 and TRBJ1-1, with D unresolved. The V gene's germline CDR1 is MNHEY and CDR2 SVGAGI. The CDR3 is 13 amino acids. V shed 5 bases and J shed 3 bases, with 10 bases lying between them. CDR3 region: CASSPRAYTEAFF. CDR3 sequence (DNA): TGTGCCAGCAGTCCCCGGGCCTACACTGAAGCTTTCTTT.